This entry lists 22 T cell receptor beta chains sequenced from one sample in a study of T-cell reconstitution after alpha-beta-depleted transplantation in children. Unique molecular identifiers were built into the TCRbeta library. MiXCR was run by TCRdb on the PCR reads, yielding one entry per CDR3 protein. The sample lists around 600,000 distinct CDR3 sequences, approximately 17% occurring once. This specimen consisted of PBMCs from the stem cell graft donor, obtained from the stem cell graft. These receptors were collected from a human donor who donated a stem cell graft to a child with acute myeloid leukemia.

This clonotype was counted only a few times. This sequence joins TRBV12-3 or TRBV12-4 and TRBJ2-7; D is ambiguous. Trimming shortened V by 4 bases and J by 4 bases, and 11 bases separated the two germline ends. This CDR3 region has 13 residues. The CDR3, as DNA: TGTGCCAGCAGTTCTATTAGCTCGTACGAGCAGTACTTC. Protein sequence: CASSSISSYEQYF.

In the case of this clonotype: A much bigger clone sits one base away, suggesting this may be a read error. The rearrangement uses TRBV10-3 and TRBJ2-5; D unresolved. CDR1 ENHRY and CDR2 SYGVKD come from the germline V gene. The length of the CDR3 is 16 residues. The V gene lost 4 bases and the J gene lost 2 bases, with 17 bases spanning the gap. The CDR3 DNA follows: TGTGCCATCAGTGCCCTTTTAAGGCATAGACAAGAGACCCAGTACTTC. Its protein product is CAISALLRHRQETQYF.

This clonotype was detected ten times or more. DNA of the CDR3: TGTGCCAGCAGCGAGATGAGAGCTAACTATGGCTACACCTTC. Residues: CASSEMRANYGYTF. The rearrangement links TRBV7-2 to TRBJ1-2; the D is unclear. The CDR3 loop spans 14 amino acids. The V gene lost 5 bases and the J gene lost 0 bases, with 10 bases spanning the gap. The germline gives CDR1 SGHTA, CDR2 FQGNSA.

J is TRBJ1-3 and V is TRBV7-2; D ambiguous. The CDR3 consists of 16 residues. V lost 3 bases, J lost 0 bases, and 12 bases lay in between. Germline values: CDR1 SGHTA, CDR2 FQGNSA. CDR3 in DNA: TGTGCCAGCAGCTTTTCAGGAACTGGCTCTGGAAACACCATATATTTT. This gives the protein CASSFSGTGSGNTIYF.

The chain is built from TRBV7-6 and TRBJ2-3, with 9 bases aligning to TRBD2. After removal of 7 bases from V and 2 bases from J, the junction contained 7 bases not matched to a gene. The CDR3 runs 15 residues. Germline V lookup: CDR1 SGHVS, CDR2 FNYEAQ. CDR3 coding DNA: TGTGCCAGCACCCCTAGCGGGGCCTTCACAGATACGCAGTATTTT. Encoded protein: CASTPSGAFTDTQYF.

Ten or more counts support this clonotype. The chain recombines TRBV7-2 with TRBJ2-6, with D maybe TRBD2 (6 bases). The V end lost 5 bases, the J end lost 2 bases, and 10 bases lay between the germline ends. Germline values: CDR1 SGHTA, CDR2 FQGNSA. The CDR3 is 15 residues long. The CDR3 DNA reads as TGTGCCAGCAGCCTGGGAGGTCCTGGGGCCAACGTCCTGACTTTC. Protein product: CASSLGGPGANVLTF.

At least ten counts were recorded for this clonotype. This chain connects TRBV15 to TRBJ2-5; D is tentatively TRBD1 or TRBD2 (5 bases each). The CDR3 is 15 residues long. The germline gives CDR1 LNHNV, CDR2 YYDKDF (reference sequence). Trimming shortened V by 2 bases and J by 2 bases, and 12 bases separated the two germline ends. The CDR3 reads CATSRYRDGQETQYF. The DNA of the CDR3 is TGTGCCACCAGCAGATACCGGGACGGGCAAGAGACCCAGTACTTC.

In nucleotides, the CDR3 is TGTGCCAGCAGCTTGGGGGCCCGGGGCTACACCTTC. Translated: CASSLGARGYTF. The chain has TRBV7-2 and TRBJ1-2; the D gene is possibly TRBD1 (6 bases). This CDR3 spans 12 amino acids. CDR1 is SGHTA, CDR2 FQGNSA, per germline. Trimming left V 3 bases short and J 8 bases short, with 10 bases between.

This clonotype was counted at least ten times. The CDR3 DNA reads TGTGCCAGCTTCCTTGGGGGGCGCGGGACTGAAGCTTTCTTT. This sequence encodes CASFLGGRGTEAFF. This rearrangement joins TRBV12-3 or TRBV12-4 to TRBJ1-1; tentative D call: TRBD1 (6 bases). The length of the CDR3 is 14 residues. V dropped 8 bases and J dropped 5 bases, with 18 bases sitting between them.

This clonotype has a count of ten or more. This chain joins TRBV29-1 and TRBJ2-1, with 15 bases lining up with TRBD2. Germline V gene lookup returns CDR1 SQVTM and CDR2 ANQGSEA. Trimming removed 5 bases from V and 8 bases from J; junction bases left unmatched: 4. The CDR3 totals 14 residues. The CDR3 DNA reads TGCAGCGTTTTTGGACTAGCGGGGGGGCATGAGCAGTTCTTC. Translating it yields CSVFGLAGGHEQFF.

This chain uses TRBV20-1 with TRBJ2-3, with TRBD1 matching over 7 bases. V dropped 3 bases and J dropped 2; count of bases not matched to a gene: 5. Germline CDR1 is DFQATT and CDR2 is SNEGSKA (reference sequence). The CDR3 is 14 amino acids. The CDR3 loop is CSASRQGNTDTQYF. The CDR3 nucleotides read TGCAGTGCTAGCCGACAGGGTAACACAGATACGCAGTATTTT.

This clonotype has more than one count but fewer than ten. The chain has TRBV6-6 and TRBJ2-1; D is unclear. Germline CDR1 MNHNY, CDR2 SVGAGI (reference sequence). The CDR3 is 11 amino acids. The V end was cut by 0 bases, the J end by 11 bases, with 5 bases between. The CDR3 loop reads CASSYSRKQFF. The CDR3 coding sequence is TGTGCCAGCAGTTACTCCCGTAAGCAGTTCTTC.

The table lists this clonotype with many counts. This chain uses TRBV12-3 or TRBV12-4 with TRBJ1-2, with TRBD1 matching 9 bases. V shed 6 bases, J shed 5 bases, and the junction held 10 bases outside the gene matches. The CDR3 consists of 15 residues. Here the CDR3 DNA reads TGTGCCAGCAGCCCCTGGGGACAGGGTGGGTATGGCTACACCTTC. It codes for CASSPWGQGGYGYTF.

The sample holds many counts of this clonotype. The chain couples TRBV4-2 to TRBJ2-5; possibly TRBD1 or TRBD2 for D (5 bases each). Germline V CDR1 and CDR2: LGHNA, YNFKEQ. Trimming pared 1 base from V and 1 base from J, leaving 7 bases between. The CDR3 is 14 amino acids. The CDR3 DNA reads TGTGCCAGCAGCCAAGGGGACGGCCAAGAGACCCAGTACTTC. It is translated as CASSQGDGQETQYF.

The J gene is TRBJ2-5, the V gene TRBV12-3 or TRBV12-4; 8 bases are a match to TRBD1. J gave up 7 bases and V 2 bases, and 12 bases lay outside the gene matches. The CDR3 loop spans 16 amino acids. CDR3 region: CASSLWGRGREGTQYF. The CDR3 region has the DNA TGTGCCAGCAGTTTATGGGGCAGGGGGCGAGAAGGGACCCAGTACTTC.

This clonotype came up a few times. The gene calls are TRBV7-2 and TRBJ1-1; possibly TRBD1 for D (6 bases). The length of the CDR3 is 14 residues. CDR1 is SGHTA and CDR2 is FQGNSA in the germline V gene. Deletions cut 7 bases from V and 3 bases from J, with 15 bases between. CDR3 region: CASILERGDTEAFF. As DNA, the CDR3 is TGTGCCAGCATTCTAGAAAGGGGGGACACTGAAGCTTTCTTT.

V usage is TRBV20-1 and J usage is TRBJ2-2; tentatively, D is TRBD2 (6 bases). CDR1 and CDR2 from the germline V gene are DFQATT and SNEGSKA (reference sequence). This CDR3 is 16 amino acids long. V lost 0 bases and J 4 bases, leaving 15 bases between the germline ends. The CDR3 DNA reads TGCAGTGCTAGAGAAGCAGGGAGGTCGCTCACCGGGGAGCTGTTTTTT. It specifies CSAREAGRSLTGELFF.

This clonotype occurred a few times. V and J are TRBV12-3 or TRBV12-4 and TRBJ2-1; TRBD1 might be the D (5 bases). The length of the CDR3 is 15 residues. Trimming stripped 6 bases from V and 6 bases from J, with 18 bases between. CDR3 loop: CASSPRVGVGNEQFF. Written as DNA, the CDR3 is TGTGCCAGCAGCCCTCGGGTAGGGGTAGGCAATGAGCAGTTCTTC.

This clonotype was detected a few times. This chain connects TRBV7-3 to TRBJ2-1; D gene unclear. The CDR3 loop spans 16 amino acids. Trimming shortened V by 4 bases and J by 0 bases, and 13 bases separated the two germline ends. Germline-derived CDR1 and CDR2 are SGHTA and FQGTGA. CDR3 region: CASSSGTAISYNEQFF. In DNA, the CDR3 is TGTGCCAGCAGCTCGGGCACAGCGATCTCCTACAATGAGCAGTTCTTC.

This CDR3 is CASSYSVASNEKLFF. The CDR3 region has the DNA TGTGCCAGCAGTTACTCGGTAGCCTCTAATGAAAAACTGTTTTTT. V and J are TRBV6-5 and TRBJ1-4; no definite D call. In germline, CDR1 is MNHEY, CDR2 SVGAGI. V lost 0 bases, J lost 3 bases, and 8 bases lay in between. CDR3 length: 15 residues.

This clonotype was observed at least ten times. V is TRBV29-1 and J is TRBJ2-2, with D perhaps TRBD1 (5 bases). CDR3 size: 15 residues. The germline V and J ends were trimmed by 6 bases and 5 bases, with 19 bases remaining between them. Germline V lookup: CDR1 SQVTM, CDR2 ANQGSEA. The CDR3 DNA sequence: TGCAGCGTACCTACCGTGGTAGGGGTGACCGGGGAGCTGTTTTTT. Amino acids: CSVPTVVGVTGELFF.

The chain uses TRBV5-1 and TRBJ2-5; D could derive from TRBD1 or TRBD2 (5 bases each). Trimming removed 3 bases at V and 2 bases at J, with 8 bases between. CDR3 length: 13 amino acids. Germline V CDR1 and CDR2: SGHRS, YFSETQ. The CDR3 here is CASSWGRQETQYF. As DNA, the CDR3 is TGCGCCAGCAGCTGGGGACGGCAAGAGACCCAGTACTTC.